This TCR beta chain derives from a study of response to subunit inactivated influenza vaccine. General study points: New T cells are recruited in small numbers by each seasonal influenza vaccination, according to the authors' suggestion.

The CDR3 is 13 residues long. The V gene's germline CDR1 is SQVTM and CDR2 ANQGSEA. Trimming pared 7 bases from V and 0 bases from J, leaving 12 bases between. As to this clonotype: Its antigen is as yet unknown.

TCRdb processed the RT-PCR reads anew with MiXCR; each CDR3 protein has one entry. The table includes around 760,000 distinct CDR3 sequences, about 15% detected once. The rearrangement joins TRBV29-1 to TRBJ1-1; D might be TRBD1 (5 bases). This receptor was taken from a man aged 50-59 years who received an inactivated influenza vaccine. The input for sequencing was PBMCs from blood, taken around 15 days before vaccination. DNA for the CDR3: TGCAGCGCACACAGGCAGTTGAACACTGAAGCTTTCTTT. Residues: CSAHRQLNTEAFF.